This TCR beta chain appears in the sequencing data of a study of blood T cell repertoires in COVID-19. Overall study context: From T cells, B-cell-depleted T cells, or PBMCs came the material, which was cDNA or gDNA.

In Cohort 3, a recovered donor had either two negative PCRs, clearance, or symptom resolution. The CDR3 sequence is 15 residues long. Germline CDR1 is MDHEN and CDR2 is SYDVKM. The V gene lost 5 bases and the J gene lost 4 bases, with 17 bases spanning the gap. Per the original methods: Estimation of nucleated cell counts relied on the amplification of reference gene primers. TCRdb's table, derived via immunoSEQ multiplex PCR, lists solely in-frame clones and lacks some. D and trimming come from the DNA, and the V and J calls and clone size come from that table. The table shows about 480,000 clones, with over 75% occurring only once.

The sample comprised PBMCs or T cells enriched from blood (not recorded which). This clonotype originated in a woman aged 40 to 50 who had recovered from COVID-19. The chain employs TRBV28 and TRBJ1-2; D is perhaps TRBD1 (5 bases). The CDR3, as DNA: TGTGCCAGCAGTCCTCCGGGAGGGGCAAGCTATGGCTACACCTTC. It is translated as CASSPPGGASYGYTF.